Below are 3 T cell receptor beta chains sequenced from a single sample in a study of blood T cell repertoires in COVID-19 (dated by TCRdb to about 2020). Library preparation employed the immunoSEQ multiplex PCR assay. What TCRdb holds here is the immuneACCESS table cut down to in-frame rearrangements. Part of the clones is not present; checked against another copy, under half of the missing clones reflect an unresolved V gene, and the others are unexplained. This sample lists fewer than 350,000 clones; 75% to 90% were detected once. In total, the top ten clones hold approximately 8.8% of the sample. Sequences were obtained from PBMCs or T cells enriched from blood (not recorded which). The receptors were sampled from a woman between 35 and 50 years old who had recovered from COVID-19.

V usage is TRBV11-3 and J usage is TRBJ2-1; 7 positions match TRBD2. This CDR3 has 14 residues. The V gene's germline CDR1 is SGHNT and CDR2 YENEEA. V was clipped by 3 bases and J by 8 bases; unmatched bases: 7. The CDR3 reads CASSLRSGTDEQFF. CDR3 sequence (DNA): TGTGCCAGCAGCTTGAGGAGCGGGACTGATGAGCAGTTCTTC.

V usage is TRBV5-1 and J usage is TRBJ1-6; 8 bases map to TRBD1. Germline-derived CDR1 and CDR2 are SGHRS and YFSETQ. Losses at the gene ends were 4 bases for V and 7 bases for J; bases not matched to a gene: 4. This CDR3 comprises 14 residues. The CDR3 here is CASSEQGDNSPLHF. The CDR3 nucleotides read TGCGCCAGCAGCGAACAGGGGGACAATTCACCCCTCCACTTT.

The chain employs TRBV5-1 and TRBJ1-6; the match to TRBD1 covers 7 bases. The germline V gene has CDR1 SGHRS and CDR2 YFSETQ. This CDR3 spans 14 amino acids. Trimming at V came to 4 bases and at J to 7 bases, leaving 5 bases not matched to a gene. The CDR3 loop reads CASSQGQANSPLHF. The CDR3 bases are TGCGCCAGCAGCCAAGGACAGGCCAATTCACCCCTCCACTTT.